This T cell receptor (beta chain) was identified during a study of blood T cell repertoires in COVID-19. The overall study: Samples taken during acute and convalescent COVID-19 were collected in the United States, Italy and Spain.

Original analysis: The authors estimated nucleated cell counts from reference gene primer amplification. TCRdb's copy holds only in-frame clones and misses some; the assay was immunoSEQ multiplex PCR. That table is the source of V, J and clone size, and D and trimming were worked out from the DNA. The sample records more than 95,000 clones, over 75% being singletons. Trimming took 4 bases from V and 1 from J, leaving 11 bases between them. Germline CDR1 reads SGHNT; CDR2 reads YENEEA. This CDR3 has 15 amino acids. The receptor was isolated from a human donor in a cohort sampled during active or convalescent COVID-19. This sequence joins TRBV11-3 and TRBJ1-3; D perhaps matches TRBD1 (6 bases). The sample taken for sequencing was peripheral blood. CDR3 protein: CASSSAGESGNTIYF. The CDR3 DNA reads TGTGCCAGCAGCTCCGCAGGGGAATCTGGAAACACCATATATTTT.